A single sample gave rise to the 24 T cell receptor beta chains below, sequenced in a study of T cell changes during pregnancy in multiple sclerosis. The table came from immunoSEQ multiplex PCR; TCRdb's copy has only in-frame clones and leaves some out. The table includes around 34,000 clones, about nine tenths detected once. The sample in question was CD8+ T cells from peripheral blood mononuclear cells, obtained before pregnancy. The receptors were sampled from a female donor with multiple sclerosis, enrolled in a pregnancy study.

V and J are TRBV6-5 and TRBJ1-2; no clear D gene. The CDR3 loop spans 14 amino acids. V lost 4 bases to trimming and J lost 4 bases, with 13 bases between them. Germline loops: CDR1 MNHEY, CDR2 SVGAGI. The CDR3, as DNA: TGTGCCAGCAGTTCCGATCCACTGTCCTATGGCTACACCTTC. Amino acid sequence: CASSSDPLSYGYTF.

The rearrangement links TRBV4-3 to TRBJ1-4; TRBD1 matches 9 bases. In germline, CDR1 is LGHNA, CDR2 YSLEER. The V and J ends lost 0 bases and 2 bases, in that order; junction bases with no gene match: 4. The CDR3 has 17 residues. CDR3 sequence reads: CASSQDWGTGTNEKLFF. The DNA of the CDR3 is TGCGCCAGCAGCCAAGATTGGGGGACAGGGACTAATGAAAAACTGTTTTTT.

The V and J genes are TRBV4-3 and TRBJ2-7; D call uncertain. Trimming cost V 0 bases and J 3 bases, with 12 bases left between them. CDR1 LGHNA and CDR2 YSLEER come from the germline V gene. The CDR3 is made up of 15 amino acids. CDR3 amino acids: CASSQENDQDYEQYF. CDR3 in DNA: TGCGCCAGCAGCCAAGAAAACGACCAGGACTACGAGCAGTACTTC.

This clone was observed a single time. This sequence joins TRBV18 and TRBJ2-7; D ambiguous. CDR3 length equals 12 residues. Per germline, CDR1 KGHSH and CDR2 LQKENI. The ends were cut back, 2 bases at V and 3 bases at J, with 5 bases in the middle. Here the CDR3 reads CASSPDIYEQYF. In DNA, the CDR3 is TGTGCCAGCTCACCAGACATCTACGAGCAGTACTTC.

The rearrangement links TRBV5-8 to TRBJ2-3, with 14 bases matching TRBD2. This CDR3 has 15 residues. J was trimmed by 5 bases and V by 2 bases; bases with no gene match: 1. Germline V gene lookup returns CDR1 SGHTS and CDR2 YDEGEE. CDR3 sequence (DNA): TGTGCCAGCAGCTTTGGGACTAGCGGGGGAGATACGCAGTATTTT. Its translation: CASSFGTSGGDTQYF.

The chain combines TRBV19 with TRBJ2-7; maybe TRBD1 (5 bases). CDR1 and CDR2 from the germline V gene are LNHDA and SQIVND (reference sequence). Trimming removed 5 bases from V and 5 bases from J, with 13 bases in between. The CDR3 runs 13 residues. The CDR3 DNA follows: TGTGCCAGTAGTGTCGGACATCTGAACGAGCAGTACTTC. Its translation: CASSVGHLNEQYF. Filled out from reference TRBV19 and TRBJ2-7, the complete variable domain reads DGGITQSPKYLFRKEGQNVTLSCEQNLNHDAMYWYRQDPGQGLRLIYYSQIVNDFQKGDIAEGYSVSREKKESFPLTVTSAQKNPTAFYLCASSVGHLNEQYFGPGTRLTVT.

V is TRBV13 and J is TRBJ2-7; TRBD1 agrees at 7 bases. J was trimmed by 2 bases and V by 3 bases; bases with no gene match: 4. CDR3 length: 14 amino acids. Germline V gene sequence: CDR1 PRHDT, CDR2 FYEKMQ (reference sequence). The CDR3 region has the DNA TGTGCCAGCAGCTTGGGACAGACTGCCTACGAGCAGTACTTC. It codes for CASSLGQTAYEQYF.

The chain employs TRBV5-4 and TRBJ1-1; D remains unclear. The CDR3 is 14 residues long. The ends were cut back, 0 bases at V and 5 bases at J, with 11 bases in the middle. Germline V gene lookup returns CDR1 SGHNT and CDR2 YYREEE (reference sequence). The CDR3 loop is CASSLASRGTEAFF. CDR3 in DNA: TGTGCCAGCAGCTTGGCATCGCGAGGGACTGAAGCTTTCTTT.

The chain recombines TRBV4-2 with TRBJ2-1; D is possibly TRBD2 (7 bases). This CDR3 contains 14 residues. Germline V gene data show CDR1 as LGHNA and CDR2 as YNFKEQ. V lost 1 base and J lost 8, with 12 bases in between. Here the CDR3 DNA reads TGTGCCAGCAGCCAAGGGGGGGGCGGGGATGAGCAGTTCTTC. Its translation: CASSQGGGGDEQFF.

This clone was detected only a few times. The rearrangement joins TRBV6-5 to TRBJ2-2; TRBD2 aligns across 7 bases. Germline CDR1 reads MNHEY; CDR2 reads SVGAGI. The length of the CDR3 is 15 residues. V lost 9 bases and J lost 5; bases outside the gene matches: 12. Written as DNA, the CDR3 is TGTGCCAGTCGGGAGGAACAGCCGTGGACCGGGGAGCTGTTTTTT. This gives the protein CASREEQPWTGELFF.

This chain links TRBV7-6 with TRBJ2-7; TRBD1 is a possible D gene (5 bases). V lost 8 bases and J 0 bases, leaving 11 bases between the germline ends. The CDR3 consists of 13 residues. From germline, CDR1 is SGHVS and CDR2 FNYEAQ. The CDR3 nucleotides read TGTGCCAGCCAGGGATCTAGCTCCTACGAGCAGTACTTC. Translation: CASQGSSSYEQYF.

This chain links TRBV6-6 with TRBJ1-1, with D uncertain. This CDR3 spans 14 amino acids. Trimming cost V 0 bases and J 4 bases, with 9 bases left between them. The germline CDR1 and CDR2 sequences are MNHNY and SVGAGI (reference sequence). The CDR3 nucleotides read TGTGCCAGCAGTTACTCGAACTTAGCCACTGAAGCTTTCTTT. Its translation: CASSYSNLATEAFF.

This clone was detected only a few times. The CDR3 region has the DNA TGTGCCTGGAGTGTACAAGGGAGCGGAAACACTGAAGCTTTCTTT. Protein sequence: CAWSVQGSGNTEAFF. The V call is TRBV30, the J call TRBJ1-1, with D hard to call. Trimming took 0 bases from V and 2 from J, leaving 13 bases between them. CDR3 size: 15 residues. Per germline, CDR1 GTSNPN and CDR2 SVGIG (reference sequence).

This chain links TRBV7-9 with TRBJ2-3, with D tentatively TRBD2 (5 bases). Looked up from germline, CDR1 is SEHNR and CDR2 is FQNEAQ (reference sequence). V lost 5 bases and J 10 bases, leaving 16 bases between the germline ends. The CDR3 extends over 13 amino acids. CDR3 in amino acids: CASSPLLSVSQYF. CDR3 DNA sequence: TGTGCCAGCAGCCCCCTACTTAGCGTGTCGCAGTATTTT.

The CDR3 is CASSKTERGTDTQYF. The CDR3 nucleotides read TGTGCCAGCAGCAAGACGGAGCGGGGCACAGATACGCAGTATTTT. V gene TRBV21-1 combines with J gene TRBJ2-3; the D call TRBD2 from the table was never checked on the DNA. TRBV21-1 is deemed a pseudogene. The CDR3 is made up of 15 amino acids.

Of note for this clone: An end of the junction differs from the germline gene, which may be a read error. The rearrangement joins TRBV2 to TRBJ1-1, with 7 bases identical to TRBD1. The CDR3 is made up of 14 amino acids. The germline gives CDR1 SNHLY, CDR2 FYNNEI. The CDR3 loop reads CASSPRTGNNEAFF. CDR3 coding DNA: TGTGCCAGCAGCCCACGGACAGGAAACAATGAAGCTTTCTTT.

The CDR3 sequence: CASDRWGPETEAFF. DNA for the CDR3: TGTGCCAGCGATCGTTGGGGGCCGGAAACTGAAGCTTTCTTT. The chain recombines TRBV5-5 with TRBJ1-1, with a tentative D call TRBD1 (6 bases). Trimming removed 7 bases at V and 5 bases at J, with 18 bases between. Germline V gives CDR1 SGHKS, CDR2 YYEKEE (reference sequence). The CDR3 runs to 14 residues.

The DNA of the CDR3 is TGTGCCAGCAGTTTTTACGGACAGAGCTACGAGCAGTACTTC. Translating gives CASSFYGQSYEQYF. This sequence joins TRBV25-1 and TRBJ2-7, with a tentative D call TRBD1 (6 bases). The CDR3 consists of 14 residues. CDR1 is MGHDK, CDR2 SYGVNS, per germline. Trimming took 5 bases from V and 3 from J, leaving 14 bases between them.

V is TRBV7-8 and J is TRBJ1-2; maybe TRBD1 (6 bases). Germline V lookup: CDR1 SGHVS, CDR2 FQNEAQ. The CDR3 spans 18 residues. Trimming pared 5 bases from V and 5 bases from J, leaving 27 bases between. CDR3 region: CASSPEGGGRVHRYGYTF. DNA for the CDR3: TGTGCCAGCAGCCCAGAGGGCGGGGGGCGAGTACACCGTTATGGCTACACCTTC. Together with reference TRBV7-8 and TRBJ1-2, the CDR3 gives the full variable domain: GAGVSQSPRYKVAKRGQDVALRCDPISGHVSLFWYQQALGQGPEFLTYFQNEAQLDKSGLPSDRFFAERPEGSVSTLKIQRTQQEDSAVYLCASSPEGGGRVHRYGYTFGSGTRLTVV.

This clone has a single count. J is TRBJ1-2 and V is TRBV7-2; D possibly corresponds to TRBD1 (5 bases). The CDR3 runs 15 residues. Trimming left V 2 bases short and J 5 bases short, with 15 bases between. Germline V lookup: CDR1 SGHTA, CDR2 FQGNSA. For the CDR3, the DNA is TGTGCCAGCAGCTTATGGGAGGGGAGAGATTATGGCTACACCTTC. It yields the protein CASSLWEGRDYGYTF.

The V call is TRBV19, the J call TRBJ2-3; D is ambiguous. The germline CDR1 and CDR2 sequences are LNHDA and SQIVND (reference sequence). This CDR3 has 14 residues. V gave up 7 bases and J gave up 1 base, with 12 bases separating them. The DNA of the CDR3 is TGTGCCAGTACTTCCCTCCAGGGCACAGATACGCAGTATTTT. Protein sequence: CASTSLQGTDTQYF.

The rearrangement joins TRBV9 to TRBJ2-1; a weak D match, TRBD1 (6 bases). This CDR3 has 15 amino acids. Trimming stripped 4 bases from V and 0 bases from J, with 11 bases between. Germline CDR1 reads SGDLS; CDR2 reads YYNGEE. CDR3 sequence: CASSITGSSYNEQFF. The CDR3 DNA reads TGTGCCAGCAGCATTACAGGGAGCTCCTACAATGAGCAGTTCTTC.

V and J are TRBV7-8 and TRBJ2-2; a possible D gene is TRBD1 (6 bases). CDR1 and CDR2 from the germline V gene are SGHVS and FQNEAQ. Trimming stripped 1 base from V and 2 bases from J, with 8 bases between. The CDR3 runs to 15 residues. DNA for the CDR3: TGTGCCAGCAGCTTAGTGGACAGAAACACCGGGGAGCTGTTTTTT. It specifies CASSLVDRNTGELFF.

The chain recombines TRBV20-1 with TRBJ1-1; tentative D call: TRBD1 (6 bases). The CDR3 spans 11 residues. Germline V gene lookup returns CDR1 DFQATT and CDR2 SNEGSKA (reference sequence). Trimming cost V 8 bases and J 1 base, with 8 bases left between them. CDR3 sequence (DNA): TGCAGTATACAGGGGAACACTGAAGCTTTCTTT. Its translation is CSIQGNTEAFF.